The sequence of this TCR beta chain was determined in a study of CD8 T cells in ankylosing spondylitis. Construction of TCR beta libraries was performed using quantitative 5'-RACE with molecular barcodes. Each CDR3 protein gets one entry after TCRdb re-called the 5' RACE reads with MiXCR. Among 150,000 to 200,000 distinct CDR3 sequences listed, over 15% were seen once. Trimming removed 3 bases at V and 5 bases at J, with 11 bases between. The CDR3 loop spans 13 amino acids. This clonotype was recorded many times. The sequence was collected from a male donor aged 10 to 30 with ankylosing spondylitis or in good health (not recorded which). The specimen sequenced was blood, either unsorted or a sorted T cell fraction (not recorded which). This sequence joins TRBV12-3 or TRBV12-4 and TRBJ2-7, with D possibly being TRBD1 (5 bases). Written as DNA, the CDR3 is TGTGCCAGCAGTTTGGGCAGGGTCAACGAGCAGTACTTC. It is translated as CASSLGRVNEQYF.